Listed below are T cell receptor beta chains from one sample, sequenced in a study of cytomegalovirus exposure and HLA in healthy donors. Generated by immunoSEQ multiplex PCR, the TCRdb table keeps only in-frame clones and is missing some. In the table there are some 98,000 clones, under 80% of which are singletons. Sequencing was carried out using PBMCs. The receptor source for this set is a man in his forties or fifties in good health and CMV-seronegative. CDR3s include the opening cysteine and the closing phenylalanine or tryptophan. The order of the fields is D gene, clone size, J gene, V gene, CDR3 DNA, CDR3 protein. The D gene is left open where the match is weak. For some rows the clone size is stated as once, few or many, or as a class when expanded; others skip it.

>-|-|TRBJ1-2|TRBV2
TGTGCCAGCAGTGTAAAGAGGGCGGAGTCCGGCTACACCTTC
CASSVKRAESGYTF
>-|-|TRBJ1-5|TRBV27
TGTGCCAGCAGTCAGGGCCCTGGGAGCAATCAGCCCCAGCATTTT
CASSQGPGSNQPQHF
>TRBD2|-|TRBJ2-7|TRBV15
TGTGCCACCAGCAGAAATCCAGCGGGAGCTTACGAGCAGTACTTC
CATSRNPAGAYEQYF
>TRBD1|few|TRBJ2-7|TRBV9
TGTGCCAGCAGCGTAGCCGACAGGGGCCACGAGCAGTACTTC
CASSVADRGHEQYF
>-|-|TRBJ1-5|TRBV30
TGTGCCTGGAGTACCAGGTTGAATCAGCCCCAGCATTTT
CAWSTRLNQPQHF
>-|-|TRBJ1-5|TRBV6-1
TGTGCCAGCCGAGACAGGCCCAATCAGCCCCAGCATTTT
CASRDRPNQPQHF
>-|-|TRBJ2-4|TRBV30
TGTGCCTGGAGCCTCCTCGGGGACACGTTCGGAATAGCCAAAAACATTCAGTACTTC
CAWSLLGDTFGIAKNIQYF
>TRBD2|-|TRBJ2-1|TRBV29-1
TGCAGCGTTCCTAGCGGGGCCGCCTACAATGAGCAGTTCTTC
CSVPSGAAYNEQFF
>-|-|TRBJ1-6|TRBV11-2
TGTGCCAGCAGCTTAGTGGCAGGTTGGGAGTATTCACCCCTCCACTTT
CASSLVAGWEYSPLHF
>-|-|TRBJ2-2|TRBV27
TGTGCCAGCAGTTTACTCGGCACCGGGGAGCTGTTTTTT
CASSLLGTGELFF
>TRBD1|once|TRBJ2-5|TRBV19
TGTGCCAGTAGTATTACAGGGGAAGGGACCCAGTACTTC
CASSITGEGTQYF
>TRBD1|-|TRBJ1-1|TRBV6-1
TGTGCCAGCAGAAGGACAGGGCAGAACACTGAAGCTTTCTTT
CASRRTGQNTEAFF
>-|-|TRBJ1-3|TRBV5-1
TGCGCCAGCAGCCCGGACGGGAACTCTGGAAACACCATATATTTT
CASSPDGNSGNTIYF
>-|-|TRBJ2-7|TRBV30
TGTGCCTGGATGCCGGGTTCGGAGTACGAGCAGTACTTC
CAWMPGSEYEQYF
>TRBD1|-|TRBJ2-5|TRBV7-2
TGTGCCAGCAGCTTCTGGCCAGGGGGCCAAGAGACCCAGTACTTC
CASSFWPGGQETQYF
>-|-|TRBJ1-1|TRBV6-5
TGTGCCAGCGCGGGAGGCCTAGGTAGTTTTGCTGAAGCTTTCTTT
CASAGGLGSFAEAFF
>-|-|TRBJ2-7|TRBV6-6
TGTGCCAGCAGCCGAAGGGGGGCGACAGGGAACTACGAGCAGTACTTC
CASSRRGATGNYEQYF
>-|-|TRBJ2-7|TRBV5-1
TGCGCCAGCAGCCTAACCGGACAGATCTACGAGCAGTACTTC
CASSLTGQIYEQYF
>-|-|TRBJ1-1|TRBV7-6
TGTGCCAGCAGCTCAGGACTCGGGAACACTGAAGCTTTCTTT
CASSSGLGNTEAFF
>TRBD1|-|TRBJ2-7|TRBV9
TGTGCCAGCAGCCCCGGGACAGGGCTCAACGAGCAGTACTTC
CASSPGTGLNEQYF
>-|few|TRBJ2-2|TRBV29-1
TGCAGCGCCAGGGATGGATCGAACACCGGGGAGCTGTTTTTT
CSARDGSNTGELFF
>-|-|TRBJ2-3|TRBV27
TGTGCCAGCAGACCCGGAGGCCTGTGGACAGATACGCAGTATTTT
CASRPGGLWTDTQYF
>TRBD1|-|TRBJ2-3|TRBV4-1
TGCGCCAGCAGCCTACAGGGGACCAGCACAGATACGCAGTATTTT
CASSLQGTSTDTQYF
>-|-|TRBJ2-2|TRBV29-1
TGCAGCGTGCCCTATCCTTACGGGAACACCGGGGAGCTGTTTTTT
CSVPYPYGNTGELFF
>TRBD1|-|TRBJ2-7|TRBV27
TGTGCCAGCAGCCCGCTGGGGACAGGGTCCTCCTACGAGCAGTACTTC
CASSPLGTGSSYEQYF
>-|-|TRBJ2-7|TRBV6-4
TGTGCCAGCAGCGACCACAGGCGCTCCTACTACGAGCAGTACTTC
CASSDHRRSYYEQYF
>TRBD1|-|TRBJ1-1|TRBV7-3
TGTGCCAGCAGCTTACTGGGTACCGGGACAGGGGGCGCAGAGGGCTCCTCGAAAGCTTTCTTT
CASSLLGTGTGGAEGSSKAFF
>TRBD1|-|TRBJ2-7|TRBV29-1
TGCAGCGGGAAGACAGGGGGCTCCTACGAGCAGTACTTC
CSGKTGGSYEQYF
>TRBD1|-|TRBJ2-3|TRBV11-3
TGTGCCAGCAGCGGGCGACAGGGCGCTTTTGGTACGCAGTATTTT
CASSGRQGAFGTQYF
>TRBD2|-|TRBJ2-1|TRBV27
TGTGCCAGCAGTCCTCTCACTAGCGGGTACTACAATGAGCAGTTCTTC
CASSPLTSGYYNEQFF
>TRBD1|-|TRBJ1-2|TRBV7-9
TGTGCCAGCAGCCCCGGGACAGCGGTCTGGGGCTACACCTTC
CASSPGTAVWGYTF
>-|-|TRBJ2-5|TRBV7-6
TGTGCCAGCAGCTTAGGAGTACGAGGCAGCGAGACCCAGTACTTC
CASSLGVRGSETQYF
>-|-|TRBJ2-3|TRBV6-6
TGTGCCAGCAGTAAAGAGACAGATACGCAGTATTTT
CASSKETDTQYF
>TRBD1|-|TRBJ1-2|TRBV6-1
TGTGCCAGCAGGATACAGGGGGCCCTAAGTTATGGCTACACCTTC
CASRIQGALSYGYTF
>-|-|TRBJ2-5|TRBV4-3
TGCGCCAGCAGCCAAGATTTCGACAGAGAGACCCAGTACTTC
CASSQDFDRETQYF
>TRBD2|-|TRBJ2-7|TRBV7-9
TGTGCCAGTGGACTAGCAGTTTCCGGCGAGCAGTACTTC
CASGLAVSGEQYF
>-|-|TRBJ2-2|TRBV21-1
TGTGCCAGCAGCGCCCGGGAGACTTCACCCGCGAACACCGGGGAGCTGTTTTTT
CASSARETSPANTGELFF
>-|few|TRBJ2-2|TRBV5-4
TGTGCCAGCAGCCCTGGACTATCCGGGGAGCTGTTTTTT
CASSPGLSGELFF
>-|few|TRBJ2-3|TRBV2
TGTGCCAGCCGGGGCGGGATACGCACAGATACGCAGTATTTT
CASRGGIRTDTQYF
>-|-|TRBJ2-7|TRBV30
TGTGCCTGGACGAAACAGGGCTCCTACGAGCAGTACTTC
CAWTKQGSYEQYF
>-|-|TRBJ2-7|TRBV7-9
TGTTCCAGCAGCTCAGGGTCGGGCGAGCAGTACTTC
CSSSSGSGEQYF
>TRBD2|-|TRBJ2-7|TRBV5-6
TGTGCCAGCAGCTTTAAAGCGGGACCTCTCTCCTACGAGCAGTACTTC
CASSFKAGPLSYEQYF
>-|-|TRBJ2-7|TRBV28
TGTGCCAGCAGTTTACGTCAGGTTGCCTACGAGCAGTACTTC
CASSLRQVAYEQYF
>-|-|TRBJ2-7|TRBV5-6
TGTGCCAGCAGCTTTCAGGGAATTAAAGTCTACGAGCAGTACTTC
CASSFQGIKVYEQYF
>-|few|TRBJ1-2|TRBV4-3
TGCGCCAGCAGCCAAGGAGACTATGGCTACACCTTC
CASSQGDYGYTF
>-|-|TRBJ1-3|TRBV6-5
TGTGCCAGCAGGCCTGGAGGGCTTGGAAACACCATATATTTT
CASRPGGLGNTIYF
>TRBD1|-|TRBJ2-7|TRBV6-1
TGTGCCAGCAGTGAAGCTACAGGGGAAGGGGGTCGCGAGCAGTACTTC
CASSEATGEGGREQYF
>-|-|TRBJ1-6|TRBV6-1
TGTGCCAGCAGTTATCAGGGATTACCCCTCCACTTT
CASSYQGLPLHF
>-|-|TRBJ2-5|TRBV7-2
TGTGCCAGCAGCTCCCCCGCTGGACTCGCGATGGAGACCCAGTACTTC
CASSSPAGLAMETQYF
>TRBD2|-|TRBJ2-7|TRBV2
TGTGCCAGCAGTGTAAAATCCGGGACTAGCGGGATCTACGAGCAGTACTTC
CASSVKSGTSGIYEQYF
>TRBD1|-|TRBJ1-4|TRBV30
TGTGCCTGGAGTCCAAAGACAGGGCCCAGGGAAAAACTGTTTTTT
CAWSPKTGPREKLFF
>TRBD1|-|TRBJ1-5|TRBV28
TGTGCCAGCAGTAGGGGGCGCAGCAATCAGCCCCAGCATTTT
CASSRGRSNQPQHF
>-|-|TRBJ2-6|TRBV9
TGTGCCAGCAGCGTAGGGAGCTCTGGGGCCAACGTCCTGACTTTC
CASSVGSSGANVLTF
>-|-|TRBJ2-5|TRBV6-1
TGTGCCAGCCGCACGGGCAGGGAAGAGACCCAGTACTTC
CASRTGREETQYF
>TRBD2|-|TRBJ2-3|TRBV6-4
TGTGCCAGCAGTAAGAGTAGCGGGGGAACAGATACGCAGTATTTT
CASSKSSGGTDTQYF